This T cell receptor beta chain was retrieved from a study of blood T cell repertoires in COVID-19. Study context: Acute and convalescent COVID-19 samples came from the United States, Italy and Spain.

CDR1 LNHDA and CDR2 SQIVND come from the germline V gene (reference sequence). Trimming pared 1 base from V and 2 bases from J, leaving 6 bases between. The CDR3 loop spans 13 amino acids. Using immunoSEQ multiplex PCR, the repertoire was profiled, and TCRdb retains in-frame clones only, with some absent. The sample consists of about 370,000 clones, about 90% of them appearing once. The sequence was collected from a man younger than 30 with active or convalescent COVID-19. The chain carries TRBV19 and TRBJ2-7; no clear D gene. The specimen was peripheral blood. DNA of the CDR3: TGTGCCAGTAGTATAGGGCCAGCCTACGAGCAGTACTTC. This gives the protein CASSIGPAYEQYF.